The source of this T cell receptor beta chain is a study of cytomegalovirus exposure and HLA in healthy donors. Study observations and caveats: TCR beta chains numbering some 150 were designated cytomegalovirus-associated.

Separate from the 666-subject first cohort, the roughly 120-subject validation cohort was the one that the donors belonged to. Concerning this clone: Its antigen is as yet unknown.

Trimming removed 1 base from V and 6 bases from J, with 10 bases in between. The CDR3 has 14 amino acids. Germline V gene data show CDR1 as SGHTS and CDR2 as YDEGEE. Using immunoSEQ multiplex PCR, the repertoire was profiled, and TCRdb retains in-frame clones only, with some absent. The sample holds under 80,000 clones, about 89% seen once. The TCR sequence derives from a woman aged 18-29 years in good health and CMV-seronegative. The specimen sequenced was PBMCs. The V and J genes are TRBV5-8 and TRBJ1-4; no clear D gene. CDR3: CASSLRQVDEKLFF. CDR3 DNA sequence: TGTGCCAGCAGCTTGCGGCAGGTGGATGAAAAACTGTTTTTT.